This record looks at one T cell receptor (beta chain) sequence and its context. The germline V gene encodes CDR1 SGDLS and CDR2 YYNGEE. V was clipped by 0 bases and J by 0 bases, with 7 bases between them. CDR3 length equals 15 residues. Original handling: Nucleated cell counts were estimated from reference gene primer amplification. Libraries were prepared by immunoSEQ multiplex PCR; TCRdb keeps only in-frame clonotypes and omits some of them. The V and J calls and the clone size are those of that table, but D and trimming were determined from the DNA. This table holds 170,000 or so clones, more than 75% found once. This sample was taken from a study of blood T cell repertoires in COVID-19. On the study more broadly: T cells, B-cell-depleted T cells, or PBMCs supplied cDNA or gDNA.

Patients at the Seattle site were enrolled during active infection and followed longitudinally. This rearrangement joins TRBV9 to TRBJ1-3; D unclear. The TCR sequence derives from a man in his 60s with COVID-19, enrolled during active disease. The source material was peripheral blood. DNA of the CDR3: TGTGCCAGCAGCGTAGGGGCAGCCTCTGGAAACACCATATATTTT. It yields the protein CASSVGAASGNTIYF.